This T cell receptor (beta chain) was profiled in a study of blood T cell repertoires in COVID-19. In germline, CDR1 is LGHNA, CDR2 YSLEER. With V trimmed by 0 bases and J by 0 bases, 10 bases remained unmatched. This CDR3 is built from 20 residues. Study processing details: Quantification of nucleated cells was approximated via reference gene primer amplification. The method was immunoSEQ multiplex PCR; TCRdb's version includes in-frame clones alone and lacks a portion of them. V and J calls and clone size are as listed in that table; D and trimming were resolved from the DNA. This table has about 180,000 clones, roughly nine tenths appearing once.

This receptor was taken from a man aged 18 to 35 who had recovered from COVID-19. Material for sequencing was peripheral blood. The rearrangement uses TRBV4-3 and TRBJ1-6; 8 bases match TRBD1. For the CDR3, the DNA is TGCGCCAGCAGCCAAGAGGGGGGGACAGGTCGGAGCTCCTATAATTCACCCCTCCACTTT. Translation gives CASSQEGGTGRSSYNSPLHF.